This T cell receptor beta chain was sequenced during a study of blood T cells in healthy people across ages. A second PCR, run for about 7 to 11 cycles, used a sample-barcoded 5' primer plus a J-beta primer mix. Every molecule of cDNA carried a tag from a template-switch adaptor with 12 random nucleotides. TCRdb passed the 5' RACE reads through MiXCR, listing each CDR3 protein once. This sample carries more than 1,400,000 distinct CDR3 sequences, roughly 40% of them seen once, and the ten largest clones take 7.9%. All donors came from Russia, were Caucasian and healthy, and spanned ages roughly 6 to 95. In this sample, this clonotype turned up many times. The specimen was blood. This clonotype was sampled from a woman aged 18-29 years in good health.

The CDR3 loop is CASSFLASGTYEQYF. In DNA, the CDR3 is TGCGCCAGCAGCTTTCTTGCTAGCGGAACCTACGAGCAGTACTTC. The chain links TRBV5-1 to TRBJ2-7; TRBD2 agrees at 7 bases. The trim removed 2 bases at V and 2 bases at J, leaving 7 bases unmatched. This CDR3 spans 15 amino acids. The germline V gene has CDR1 SGHRS and CDR2 YFSETQ.